The rows below give T cell receptor beta chains drawn from one sample of a study of technical replicates of blood from a few donors. Clones were sequenced by immunoSEQ multiplex PCR, and TCRdb holds only the in-frame ones, with some missing. The table records roughly 80,000 clones, 90% to 95% of them present only once. The sequenced sample was T cells isolated from PBMCs. These receptors were obtained from a human donor in good health. Both conserved end residues are part of each CDR3. A D gene is named only where the DNA matches it firmly. Clone size is not always given. Where it is, it says once, few, many or a class for expanded clones.

V	J	length	D	size	DNA	CDR3
TRBV9	TRBJ2-2	17	.	.	TGTGCCAGCAGCGTAAGAGGACTCGCCCCTAGAAACGGGGAGCTGTTTTTT	CASSVRGLAPRNGELFF
TRBV11-3	TRBJ1-1	12	.	.	TGTGCCAGCAGCTTCGGGGACACTGAAGCTTTCTTT	CASSFGDTEAFF
TRBV28	TRBJ2-7	13	.	.	TGTGCCAGCAGTCCGGGTCTGGTCTACGAGCAGTACTTC	CASSPGLVYEQYF
TRBV7-6	TRBJ2-3	16	TRBD2	.	TGTGCCAGCAGCTTAGATATAGCGGGAGGTGCAGATACGCAGTATTTT	CASSLDIAGGADTQYF
TRBV28	TRBJ1-2	14	TRBD1	.	TGTGCCAGCAGTTTAACAGGGGGATACTATGGCTACACCTTC	CASSLTGGYYGYTF
TRBV7-9	TRBJ2-3	16	.	.	TGTGCCAGCAGCCCTATGGGGCGACCACACACAGATACGCAGTATTTT	CASSPMGRPHTDTQYF
TRBV25-1	TRBJ1-4	14	.	.	TGTGCCAGCAGGAGCAGGGGAACTAATGAAAAACTGTTTTTT	CASRSRGTNEKLFF
TRBV9	TRBJ2-2	15	TRBD2	.	TGTGCCAGCAGCGTCAGCGGGAGAGGTACCGGGGAGCTGTTTTTT	CASSVSGRGTGELFF
TRBV29-1	TRBJ1-3	14	TRBD1	.	TGCAGCGTGGAGACAGGGGCGGATGGAAACACCATATATTTT	CSVETGADGNTIYF
TRBV13	TRBJ2-3	12	.	.	TGTGCCAGCAGCAAAAGCGGAAATACGCAGTATTTT	CASSKSGNTQYF
TRBV9	TRBJ2-7	18	TRBD2	.	TGTGCCAGCAGCGTAGCACTAGCGGAGCCAAGTAACTCCTACGAGCAGTACTTC	CASSVALAEPSNSYEQYF
TRBV4-2	TRBJ2-3	14	.	.	TGTGCCAGCAGCCAGAGTCTCGCTTCAGATACGCAGTATTTT	CASSQSLASDTQYF
TRBV15	TRBJ2-1	13	.	.	TGTGCCACCAGCAGAGATCTCCGGGAGGAGCAGTTCTTC	CATSRDLREEQFF
TRBV7-2	TRBJ2-7	14	TRBD2	.	TGTGCCAGCAGCTTCGGACTAGCATCCTACGAGCAGTACTTC	CASSFGLASYEQYF
TRBV30	TRBJ2-5	13	.	.	TGTGCCTGGAGTGCCGCTCTAGAGGTAACCCAGTACTTC	CAWSAALEVTQYF
TRBV5-1	TRBJ1-4	15	TRBD1	.	TGCGCCAGCAGCTCATCTACAGGGGGAGAAGAAAAACTGTTTTTT	CASSSSTGGEEKLFF
TRBV10-3	TRBJ2-7	12	TRBD2	.	TGTGCCATCTCCGGGGAGGGTAACGAGCAGTACTTC	CAISGEGNEQYF
TRBV10-2	TRBJ1-2	14	.	.	TGCGCCAGCAGTGCTTGGGGGCGCGACTATGGCTACACCTTC	CASSAWGRDYGYTF
TRBV11-2	TRBJ1-1	15	.	.	TGTGCCAGCAGCTTAGCACAGGGTGTTCTTTCTGAAGCTTTCTTT	CASSLAQGVLSEAFF
TRBV23-1	TRBJ1-1	16	TRBD1	once	TGCGCCAGCAGTCAATCTAGGGACAGGGATAACACTGAAGCTTTCTTT	CASSQSRDRDNTEAFF
TRBV10-2	TRBJ1-3	13	.	.	TGCGCCAGTGCCGGGACACAGGGAAACACCATATATTTT	CASAGTQGNTIYF
TRBV27	TRBJ1-2	13	.	.	TGTGCCAGCAGGGGAGAATTCAACTATGGCTACACCTTC	CASRGEFNYGYTF
TRBV5-8	TRBJ1-5	16	.	.	TGTGCCAGCAGCTTTGGAGGGTCATCAGGCAATCAGCCCCAGCATTTT	CASSFGGSSGNQPQHF
TRBV15	TRBJ1-2	15	.	.	TGTGCCACCAGCAGAGCATTGCAGGGCCCTCCGCTCTACACCTTC	CATSRALQGPPLYTF
TRBV28	TRBJ1-1	11	.	once	TGTGCCAGCAGTTTAGGCGAGAGGAACTTCTTT	CASSLGERNFF
TRBV30	TRBJ2-7	13	.	.	TGTGCCTGGAACACAGGGTTCGGATACGAGCAGTACTTC	CAWNTGFGYEQYF
TRBV4-3	TRBJ2-6	15	.	.	TGCGCCAGCAGCTCCCTTTCCTCTGGGGCCAACGTCCTGACTTTC	CASSSLSSGANVLTF
TRBV4-1	TRBJ1-4	16	.	.	TGCGCCAGCAGCCAGCCACAGGGTGCAACTAATGAAAAACTGTTTTTT	CASSQPQGATNEKLFF
TRBV20-1	TRBJ2-7	11	.	once	TGCAGTGCTAGAGATGCGGGGGAGCAGTACTTC	CSARDAGEQYF
TRBV7-3	TRBJ2-1	16	TRBD2	.	TGTGCCAGCAGCTTATGGACCAGCGGGAGCTACAATGAGCAGTTCTTC	CASSLWTSGSYNEQFF
TRBV11-2	TRBJ2-2	15	TRBD2	.	TGTGCCAGCAGCACCAGGACTAGTAACACCGGGGAGCTGTTTTTT	CASSTRTSNTGELFF
TRBV7-8	TRBJ1-2	14	.	.	TGTGCCAGCAGCTTAGAGATACAGGCGCGGGGCTACACCTTC	CASSLEIQARGYTF
TRBV5-1	TRBJ2-7	13	.	.	TGCGCCAGCAGCTTCGGGTCGATCTACGAGCAGTACTTC	CASSFGSIYEQYF
TRBV6-8	TRBJ2-5	18	TRBD2	.	TGTGCCAGCAGTTACTCCCCGACTAGCGGGAGGATACAAGAGACCCAGTACTTC	CASSYSPTSGRIQETQYF
TRBV11-2	TRBJ2-4	14	.	.	TGTGCCAGCAGCTTCCCGGACTCTAAAAACATTCAGTACTTC	CASSFPDSKNIQYF
TRBV28	TRBJ1-1	17	TRBD1	.	TGTGCCAGCCGCTTTCGGACAGGGGAGAAACTGAACACTGAAGCTTTCTTT	CASRFRTGEKLNTEAFF
TRBV4-2	TRBJ2-1	15	.	.	TGTGCCAGCAGCCAAGATCTGAGCTCCTACAATGAGCAGTTCTTC	CASSQDLSSYNEQFF